This T cell receptor (beta chain) was captured by sequencing in a study of T cell responses to AZD1222 COVID-19 vaccine. Assay: immunoSEQ multiplex PCR; the TCRdb copy retains only in-frame clones and omits some. The data contain roughly 120,000 clones, 70% to 90% of them singletons. This CDR3 has 13 residues. J was trimmed by 7 bases and V by 3 bases; bases with no gene match: 4. Germline loops: CDR1 SGHRS, CDR2 YFSETQ. This specimen was peripheral blood, taken on day 0 of AZD1222 vaccination. The sequence came from an adult in good health. The genes are TRBV5-1 and TRBJ2-7, with 10 bases lining up with TRBD1. CDR3 residues: CASSWGQGREQYF. Here the CDR3 DNA reads TGCGCCAGCAGCTGGGGACAGGGGCGAGAGCAGTACTTC.